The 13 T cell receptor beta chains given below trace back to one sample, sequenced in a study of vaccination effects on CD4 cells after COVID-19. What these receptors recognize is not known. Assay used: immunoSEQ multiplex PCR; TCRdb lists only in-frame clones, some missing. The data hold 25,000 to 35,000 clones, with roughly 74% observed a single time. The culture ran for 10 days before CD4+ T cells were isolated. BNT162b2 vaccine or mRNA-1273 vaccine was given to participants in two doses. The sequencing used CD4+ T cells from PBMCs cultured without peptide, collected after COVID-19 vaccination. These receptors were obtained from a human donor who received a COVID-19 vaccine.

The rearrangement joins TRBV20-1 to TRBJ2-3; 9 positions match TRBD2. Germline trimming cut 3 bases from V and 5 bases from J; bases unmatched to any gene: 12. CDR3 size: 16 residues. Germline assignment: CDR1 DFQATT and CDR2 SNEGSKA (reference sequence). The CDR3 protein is CSASIFGGRAIDTQYF. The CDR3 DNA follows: TGCAGTGCTAGTATTTTCGGCGGGAGGGCCATAGATACGCAGTATTTT.

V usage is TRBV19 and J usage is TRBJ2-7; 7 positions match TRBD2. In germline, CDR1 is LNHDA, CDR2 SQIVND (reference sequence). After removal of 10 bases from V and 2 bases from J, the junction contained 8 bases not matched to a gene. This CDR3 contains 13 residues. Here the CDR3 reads CATGGTVPYEQYF. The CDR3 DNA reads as TGTGCCACGGGGGGTACAGTCCCCTACGAGCAGTACTTC. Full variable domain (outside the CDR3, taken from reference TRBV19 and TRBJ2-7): DGGITQSPKYLFRKEGQNVTLSCEQNLNHDAMYWYRQDPGQGLRLIYYSQIVNDFQKGDIAEGYSVSREKKESFPLTVTSAQKNPTAFYLCATGGTVPYEQYFGPGTRLTVT.

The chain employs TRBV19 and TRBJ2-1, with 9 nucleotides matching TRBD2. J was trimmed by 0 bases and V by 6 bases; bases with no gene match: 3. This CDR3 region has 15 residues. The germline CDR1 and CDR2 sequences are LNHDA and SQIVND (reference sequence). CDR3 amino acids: CASSWTSDSYNEQFF. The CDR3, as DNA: TGTGCCAGTAGCTGGACTAGCGACTCCTACAATGAGCAGTTCTTC.

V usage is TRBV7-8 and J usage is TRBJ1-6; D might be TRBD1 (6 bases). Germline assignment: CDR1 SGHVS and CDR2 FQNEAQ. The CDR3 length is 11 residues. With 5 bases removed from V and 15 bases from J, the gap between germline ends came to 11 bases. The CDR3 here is CASSERGNLHF. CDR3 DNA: TGTGCCAGCAGCGAGAGGGGGAACCTCCACTTT.

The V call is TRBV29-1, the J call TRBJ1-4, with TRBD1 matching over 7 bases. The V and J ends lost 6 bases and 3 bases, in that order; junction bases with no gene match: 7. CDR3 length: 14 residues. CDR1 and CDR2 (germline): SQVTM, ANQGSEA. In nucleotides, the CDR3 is TGCAGCGTATTAATGACAGGGTCTAATGAAAAACTGTTTTTT. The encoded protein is CSVLMTGSNEKLFF.

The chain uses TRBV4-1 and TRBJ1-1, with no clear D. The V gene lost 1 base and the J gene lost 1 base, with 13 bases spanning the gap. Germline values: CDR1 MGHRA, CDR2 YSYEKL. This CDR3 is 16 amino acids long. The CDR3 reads CASSQVTARENTEAFF. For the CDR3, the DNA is TGCGCCAGCAGCCAAGTAACCGCGAGAGAGAACACTGAAGCTTTCTTT.

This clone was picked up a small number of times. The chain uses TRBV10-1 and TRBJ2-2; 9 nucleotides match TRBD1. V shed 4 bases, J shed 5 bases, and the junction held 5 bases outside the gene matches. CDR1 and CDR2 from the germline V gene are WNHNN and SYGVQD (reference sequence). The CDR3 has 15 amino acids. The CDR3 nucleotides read TGCGCCAGCAGTGGGAAACAGGGGGCAACCGGGGAGCTGTTTTTT. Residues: CASSGKQGATGELFF.

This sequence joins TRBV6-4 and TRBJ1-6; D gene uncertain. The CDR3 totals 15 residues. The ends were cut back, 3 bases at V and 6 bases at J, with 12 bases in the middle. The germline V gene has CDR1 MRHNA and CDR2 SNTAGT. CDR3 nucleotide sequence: TGTGCCAGCAGTGAAGGAAGCCCCTTTAATTCACCCCTCCACTTT. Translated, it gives CASSEGSPFNSPLHF.

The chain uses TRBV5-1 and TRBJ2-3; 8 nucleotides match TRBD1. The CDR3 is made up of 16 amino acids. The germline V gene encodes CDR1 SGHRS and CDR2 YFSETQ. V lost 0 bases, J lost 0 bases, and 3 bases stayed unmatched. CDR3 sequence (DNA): TGCGCCAGCAGCTTGGCCGGACAGGGCAGCACAGATACGCAGTATTTT. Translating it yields CASSLAGQGSTDTQYF.

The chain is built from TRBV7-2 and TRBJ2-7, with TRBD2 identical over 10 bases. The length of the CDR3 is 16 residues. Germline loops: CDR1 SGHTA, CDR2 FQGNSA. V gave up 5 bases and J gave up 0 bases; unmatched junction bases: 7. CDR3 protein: CASSPGLAVSSYEQYF. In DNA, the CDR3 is TGTGCCAGCAGCCCTGGACTAGCGGTGAGCTCCTACGAGCAGTACTTC.

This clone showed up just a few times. CDR3 amino acids: CASSPMGVSTDTQYF. CDR3 DNA sequence: TGTGCCAGCAGCCCCATGGGGGTGAGCACAGATACGCAGTATTTT. The rearrangement joins TRBV6-2 or TRBV6-3 to TRBJ2-3, with D perhaps given as TRBD1 or TRBD2 (5 bases each). The ends were cut back, 6 bases at V and 0 bases at J, with 13 bases in the middle. This CDR3 is built from 15 residues. Germline V gives CDR1 MNHEY, CDR2 SVGEGT.

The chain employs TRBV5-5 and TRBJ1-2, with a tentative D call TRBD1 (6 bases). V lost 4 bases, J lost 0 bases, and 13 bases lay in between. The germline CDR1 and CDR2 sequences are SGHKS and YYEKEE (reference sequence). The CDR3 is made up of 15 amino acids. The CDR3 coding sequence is TGTGCCAGCAGCGGCGGGACACTGTCTAACTATGGCTACACCTTC. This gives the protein CASSGGTLSNYGYTF.

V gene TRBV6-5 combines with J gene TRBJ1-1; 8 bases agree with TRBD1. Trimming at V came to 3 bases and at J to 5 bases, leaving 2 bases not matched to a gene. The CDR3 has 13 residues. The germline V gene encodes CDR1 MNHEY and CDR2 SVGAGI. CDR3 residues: CASSYRTGTEAFF. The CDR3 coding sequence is TGTGCCAGCAGTTATCGGACAGGGACTGAAGCTTTCTTT.